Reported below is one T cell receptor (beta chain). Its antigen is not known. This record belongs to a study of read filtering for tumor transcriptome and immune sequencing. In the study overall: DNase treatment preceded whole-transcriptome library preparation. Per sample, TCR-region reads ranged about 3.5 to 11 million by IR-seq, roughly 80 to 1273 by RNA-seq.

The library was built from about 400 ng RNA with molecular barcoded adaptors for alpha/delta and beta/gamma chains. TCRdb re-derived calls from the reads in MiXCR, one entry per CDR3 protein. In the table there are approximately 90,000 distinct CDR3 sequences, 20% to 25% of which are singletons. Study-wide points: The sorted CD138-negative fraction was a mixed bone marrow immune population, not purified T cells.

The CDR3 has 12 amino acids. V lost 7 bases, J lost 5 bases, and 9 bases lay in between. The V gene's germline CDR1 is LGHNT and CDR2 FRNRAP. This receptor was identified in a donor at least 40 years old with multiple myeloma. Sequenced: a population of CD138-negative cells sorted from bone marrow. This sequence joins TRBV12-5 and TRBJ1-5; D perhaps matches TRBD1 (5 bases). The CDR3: CASAPGDQPQHF. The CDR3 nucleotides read TGTGCTAGTGCCCCGGGGGATCAGCCCCAGCATTTT.